This T cell receptor beta chain was obtained from a study of blood T cell repertoires in COVID-19. Across the whole study: The United States, Italy and Spain supplied acute and convalescent COVID-19 samples. From T cells, B-cell-depleted T cells, or PBMCs came the material, which was cDNA or gDNA.

In the authors' workflow: Amplified reference gene primers provided the basis for estimating nucleated cell counts. Using immunoSEQ multiplex PCR, the repertoire was profiled, and TCRdb retains in-frame clones only, with some absent. That table is the source of V, J and clone size, and D and trimming were worked out from the DNA. In the table there are a few hundred thousand clones, about 89% of which are singletons. This clone has just a few counts. The TCR originated in a woman between 45 and 65 years old who had recovered from COVID-19. Sample: peripheral blood.

CDR3 in amino acids: CASSLRGPYTGELFF. As DNA, the CDR3 is TGCGCCAGCAGCTTGAGGGGGCCCTACACCGGGGAGCTGTTTTTT. The chain carries TRBV5-1 and TRBJ2-2; 7 positions agree with TRBD1. The J segment lost 3 bases and the V segment lost 1 base, leaving 3 bases of the junction unmatched. The CDR3 length is 15 residues. CDR1 and CDR2 from the germline V gene are SGHRS and YFSETQ.